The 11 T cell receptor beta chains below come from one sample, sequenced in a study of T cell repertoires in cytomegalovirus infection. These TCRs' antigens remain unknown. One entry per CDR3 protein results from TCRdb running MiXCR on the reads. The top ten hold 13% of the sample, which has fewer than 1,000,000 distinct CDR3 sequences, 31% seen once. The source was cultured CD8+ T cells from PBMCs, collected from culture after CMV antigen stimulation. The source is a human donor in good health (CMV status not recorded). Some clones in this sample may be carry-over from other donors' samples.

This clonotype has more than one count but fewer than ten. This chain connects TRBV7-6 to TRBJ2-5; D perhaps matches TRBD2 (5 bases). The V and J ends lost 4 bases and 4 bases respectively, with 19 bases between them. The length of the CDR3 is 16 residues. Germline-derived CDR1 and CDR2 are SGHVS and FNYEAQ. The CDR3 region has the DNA TGTGCCAGCAGCTCCCTAGCCGCCTCGTCGTTAGAGACCCAGTACTTC. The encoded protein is CASSSLAASSLETQYF.

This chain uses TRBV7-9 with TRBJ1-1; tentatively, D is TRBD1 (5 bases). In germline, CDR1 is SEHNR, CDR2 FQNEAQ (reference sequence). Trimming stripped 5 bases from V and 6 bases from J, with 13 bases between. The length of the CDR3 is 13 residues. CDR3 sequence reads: CASSPGARAEAFF. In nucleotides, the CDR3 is TGTGCCAGCAGCCCTGGGGCCAGGGCTGAAGCTTTCTTT.

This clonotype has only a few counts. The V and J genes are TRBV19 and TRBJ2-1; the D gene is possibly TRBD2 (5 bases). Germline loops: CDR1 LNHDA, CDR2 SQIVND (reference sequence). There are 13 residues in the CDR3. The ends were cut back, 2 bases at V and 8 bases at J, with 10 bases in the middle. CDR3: CASSIRGIDEQFF. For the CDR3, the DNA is TGTGCCAGTAGTATACGAGGGATCGATGAGCAGTTCTTC.

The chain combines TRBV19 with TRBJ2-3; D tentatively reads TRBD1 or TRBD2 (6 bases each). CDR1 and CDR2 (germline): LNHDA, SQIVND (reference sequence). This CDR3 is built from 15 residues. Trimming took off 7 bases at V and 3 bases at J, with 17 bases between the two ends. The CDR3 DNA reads TGTGCCAGTATTCCCCACCGGGGGCGAACAGATACGCAGTATTTT. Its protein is CASIPHRGRTDTQYF.

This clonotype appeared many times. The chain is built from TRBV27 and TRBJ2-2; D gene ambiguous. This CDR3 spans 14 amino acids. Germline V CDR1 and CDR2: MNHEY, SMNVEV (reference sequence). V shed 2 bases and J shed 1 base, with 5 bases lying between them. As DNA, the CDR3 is TGTGCCAGCAGTTTAGCGCTGAACACCGGGGAGCTGTTTTTT. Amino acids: CASSLALNTGELFF.

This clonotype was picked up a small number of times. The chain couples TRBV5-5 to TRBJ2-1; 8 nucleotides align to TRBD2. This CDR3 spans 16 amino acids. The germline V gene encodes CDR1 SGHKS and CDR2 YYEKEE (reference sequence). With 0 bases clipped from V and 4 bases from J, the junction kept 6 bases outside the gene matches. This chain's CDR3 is CASSLGLAGSYNEQFF. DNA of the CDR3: TGTGCCAGCAGCTTGGGTCTAGCGGGTTCTTACAATGAGCAGTTCTTC.

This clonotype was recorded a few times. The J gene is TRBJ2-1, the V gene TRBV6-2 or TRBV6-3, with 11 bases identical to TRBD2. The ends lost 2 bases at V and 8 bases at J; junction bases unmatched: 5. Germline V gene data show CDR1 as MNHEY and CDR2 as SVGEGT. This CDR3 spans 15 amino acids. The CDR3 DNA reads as TGTGCCAGCAGTTACAGGATAGCGGGGGGGGATGAGCAGTTCTTC. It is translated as CASSYRIAGGDEQFF.

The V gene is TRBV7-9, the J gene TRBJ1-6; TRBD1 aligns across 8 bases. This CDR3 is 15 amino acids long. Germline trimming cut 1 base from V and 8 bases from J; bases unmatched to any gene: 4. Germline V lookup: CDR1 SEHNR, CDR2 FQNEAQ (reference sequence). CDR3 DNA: TGTGCCAGCAGCTTAGTGCAGGGGGCGGATTCACCCCTCCACTTT. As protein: CASSLVQGADSPLHF.

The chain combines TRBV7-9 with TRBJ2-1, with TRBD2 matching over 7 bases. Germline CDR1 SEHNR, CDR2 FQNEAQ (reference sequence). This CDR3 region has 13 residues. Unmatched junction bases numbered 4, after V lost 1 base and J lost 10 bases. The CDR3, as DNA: TGTGCCAGCAGCTTAGAGTTTAGCGGGGAGCAGTTCTTC. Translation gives CASSLEFSGEQFF.

The CDR3 region has the DNA TGTGCCAGCAGGCAATACCCGGGACAGGGGGCTAATGGAAACACCATATATTTT. This gives the protein CASRQYPGQGANGNTIYF. V is TRBV7-2 and J is TRBJ1-3; 12 bases match TRBD1. The junction had 12 bases not matched to a gene; V was cut back by 6 bases and J by 3 bases. In germline, CDR1 is SGHTA, CDR2 FQGNSA. This CDR3 is 18 amino acids long.

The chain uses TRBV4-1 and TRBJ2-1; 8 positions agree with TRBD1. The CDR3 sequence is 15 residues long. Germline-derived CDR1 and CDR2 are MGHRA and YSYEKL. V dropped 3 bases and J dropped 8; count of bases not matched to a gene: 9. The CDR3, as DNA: TGCGCCAGCAGCCAGAAGGACAGGGTTGTCGATGAGCAGTTCTTC. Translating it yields CASSQKDRVVDEQFF.